Reported below is one T cell receptor (beta chain). The antigen remains undetermined. The data derive from a study of blood T cells in healthy people across ages. Findings and caveats of the study: Observed TCR beta diversity per million T cells went down as age went up. This fall followed a roughly linear course with age.

The authors ran a second PCR of roughly 6 to 11 cycles using a sample-barcoded 5' primer and a J-beta primer mix. TCRdb passed the 5' RACE reads through MiXCR, listing each CDR3 protein once. The sample carries fewer than 2,000,000 distinct CDR3 sequences, about two fifths recorded once. The sequence was collected from a human donor in good health. Sequences were obtained from blood.

Written as DNA, the CDR3 is TGCGCCAGCAGCCAAGATCAAGGGGGAGCAGATACGCAGTATTTT. It translates to CASSQDQGGADTQYF. The rearrangement links TRBV4-3 to TRBJ2-3, with a weak D call TRBD1 (6 bases). The CDR3 runs to 15 residues. Trimming left V 0 bases short and J 4 bases short, with 11 bases between. Germline V lookup: CDR1 LGHNA, CDR2 YSLEER.